Listed below are T cell receptor beta chains from one sample, sequenced in a study of Ad26.COV2.S vaccination and SARS-CoV-2 variants. Clones were sequenced by immunoSEQ multiplex PCR, and TCRdb holds only the in-frame ones, with some missing. The data hold 350,000 to 400,000 clones, with over 75% observed a single time. Here the sequenced sample was peripheral blood, taken in a trial of Ad26.COV2.S vaccine versus placebo. The receptor source for this set is a person aged 18 to 65 who received the Ad26.COV2.S COVID-19 vaccine or a placebo. CDR3s include the opening cysteine and the closing phenylalanine or tryptophan. Each record gives: CDR3 length, D gene, J gene, V gene, clone size, CDR3 protein, CDR3 DNA. D genes are given only for firm matches. Not all rows give a size; the values are once, few, many and, for expanded clones, a class.

CDR3 length: 14; D gene: .; J gene: TRBJ1-1; V gene: TRBV19; clone size: .; CDR3 protein: CASSIDLTGTEAFF; CDR3 DNA: TGTGCCAGTAGTATAGATCTGACAGGAACTGAAGCTTTCTTT
CDR3 length: 12; D gene: .; J gene: TRBJ1-1; V gene: TRBV30; clone size: .; CDR3 protein: CAWRGGDTEAFF; CDR3 DNA: TGTGCCTGGAGGGGTGGGGACACTGAAGCTTTCTTT
CDR3 length: 14; D gene: .; J gene: TRBJ1-5; V gene: TRBV28; clone size: once; CDR3 protein: CASSVGGSNQPQHF; CDR3 DNA: TGTGCCAGCAGCGTAGGGGGTAGCAATCAGCCCCAGCATTTT
CDR3 length: 17; D gene: .; J gene: TRBJ1-3; V gene: TRBV7-2; clone size: .; CDR3 protein: CASSLVAGASSGNTIYF; CDR3 DNA: TGTGCCAGCAGCTTAGTGGCTGGGGCGAGCTCTGGAAACACCATATATTTT
CDR3 length: 13; D gene: .; J gene: TRBJ1-2; V gene: TRBV25-1; clone size: .; CDR3 protein: CASSEYKGSGYTF; CDR3 DNA: TGTGCCAGCAGTGAATATAAAGGGAGCGGCTACACCTTC
CDR3 length: 16; D gene: .; J gene: TRBJ2-7; V gene: TRBV3-1/TRBV3-2; clone size: .; CDR3 protein: CASSLLPDQSSYEQYF; CDR3 DNA: TGTGCCAGCAGCCTTCTTCCGGACCAAAGCTCCTACGAGCAGTACTTC
CDR3 length: 13; D gene: .; J gene: TRBJ2-1; V gene: TRBV7-2; clone size: .; CDR3 protein: CASSLDVHNEQFF; CDR3 DNA: TGTGCCAGCAGCTTAGACGTCCACAATGAGCAGTTCTTC
CDR3 length: 13; D gene: .; J gene: TRBJ2-1; V gene: TRBV18; clone size: once; CDR3 protein: CASSPPPGYEQFF; CDR3 DNA: TGTGCCAGCTCACCACCGCCAGGATATGAGCAGTTCTTC
CDR3 length: 14; D gene: TRBD1; J gene: TRBJ1-2; V gene: TRBV5-1; clone size: once; CDR3 protein: CASRKEQGSYGYTF; CDR3 DNA: TGCGCCAGCAGGAAAGAACAGGGGAGCTATGGCTACACCTTC
CDR3 length: 13; D gene: .; J gene: TRBJ2-3; V gene: TRBV11-3; clone size: .; CDR3 protein: CASSPGGTDTQYF; CDR3 DNA: TGTGCCAGCAGCCCGGGTGGGACAGATACGCAGTATTTT